What follows describes a single T cell receptor (beta chain). Its specificity is not known. Sequenced by immunoSEQ multiplex PCR; TCRdb stores in-frame clones only, minus some. In the table there are 15,000 to 20,000 clones, around 85% of which are singletons. The data belong to a study of T cell clonotyping in hematopoietic cell transplantation. Notes on the study in general: Higher Inverse Simpson Index values in graft donor and pretransplant recipient predicted broader posttransplant TCR diversity. Without cell sorting, CD4 versus CD8 contributions remain unresolved.

The CDR3 has 14 amino acids. Germline V gives CDR1 SNHLY, CDR2 FYNNEI. V gave up 3 bases and J gave up 5 bases; unmatched junction bases: 6. The chain joins TRBV2 to TRBJ2-7; TRBD1 matches at 8 bases. Sequenced here: PBMCs, sampled 100 days after allogeneic stem cell transplant. The sequence came from a male patient between 55 and 70 years old who had an allogeneic stem cell transplant from a related donor, so the T cells may come from the graft donor. Some clones in this sample may be carry-over from other donors' samples. CDR3 coding DNA: TGTGCCAGCAGTGAGGGACAGGTCCGCAACGAGCAGTACTTC. Translation gives CASSEGQVRNEQYF.